The 23 T cell receptor beta chains given below trace back to one sample, sequenced in a study of T-cell reconstitution after alpha-beta-depleted transplantation in children. Molecular barcoding with unique molecular identifiers was used for the TCRbeta library. Each CDR3 protein gets one entry after TCRdb re-called the PCR reads with MiXCR. Here the sample spans fewer than 750,000 distinct CDR3 sequences, 20% to 25% being singletons. The sequencing used PBMCs, mostly from graft donor cells, collected 360 days after TCRalphabeta/CD19-depleted stem cell transplant. All receptors come from a boy younger than two who had a stem cell transplant for acute myeloid leukemia, so the T cells may come from the graft donor.

V and J are TRBV28 and TRBJ1-2; 9 bases align to TRBD1. Trimming removed 4 bases from V and 4 bases from J; junction bases left unmatched: 7. CDR3 size: 15 residues. Germline V CDR1 and CDR2: MDHEN, SYDVKM. The CDR3 DNA is TGTGCCAGCAGTTGGTCCGGGACAGGGATCTATGGCTACACCTTC. It is translated as CASSWSGTGIYGYTF.

This clonotype was observed a handful of times. The rearrangement uses TRBV28 and TRBJ1-1; D is possibly TRBD1 (5 bases). The CDR3 is made up of 13 amino acids. In germline, CDR1 is MDHEN, CDR2 SYDVKM. Trimming took 5 bases from V and 7 from J, leaving 14 bases between them. CDR3: CASSPLLGGEAFF. The CDR3, as DNA: TGTGCCAGCAGTCCCTTGTTGGGGGGTGAAGCTTTCTTT. Full variable domain (missing parts from reference TRBV28 and TRBJ1-1): DVKVTQSSRYLVKRTGEKVFLECVQDMDHENMFWYRQDPGLGLRLIYFSYDVKMKEKGDIPEGYSVSREKKERFSLILESASTNQTSMYLCASSPLLGGEAFFGQGTRLTVV.

The rearrangement links TRBV12-3 or TRBV12-4 to TRBJ2-2; no definite D call. The CDR3 is 15 amino acids. V lost 2 bases and J lost 6, with 13 bases in between. The chain's CDR3 is CASSLLGQFSGELFF. The CDR3 nucleotides read TGTGCCAGCAGTTTATTGGGCCAGTTCTCCGGGGAGCTGTTTTTT.

The chain combines TRBV5-1 with TRBJ2-7; 7 bases match TRBD1. The CDR3 is 13 amino acids. Looked up from germline, CDR1 is SGHRS and CDR2 is YFSETQ. V lost 4 bases, J lost 6 bases, and 7 bases stayed unmatched. CDR3 DNA sequence: TGCGCCAGCAGCCCCGGGACAGTTGGCGAGCAGTACGTC. The encoded protein is CASSPGTVGEQYV.

J is TRBJ2-1 and V is TRBV20-1; 10 positions agree with TRBD2. V was pared by 3 bases and J by 2 bases, with 4 bases of the junction left unmatched. The CDR3 totals 15 residues. Germline CDR1 DFQATT, CDR2 SNEGSKA (reference sequence). The CDR3 loop is CSASPSGGAYNEQFF. CDR3 DNA sequence: TGCAGTGCTAGCCCCAGCGGGGGGGCCTACAATGAGCAGTTCTTC.

The chain carries TRBV7-8 and TRBJ2-1; D not resolved. Germline CDR1 and CDR2: SGHVS and FQNEAQ. The CDR3 runs 13 residues. The V and J ends lost 5 bases and 8 bases respectively, with 13 bases between them. The CDR3 sequence: CASSLTPDHEQFF. In DNA form, the CDR3 reads TGTGCCAGCAGCCTCACCCCTGACCATGAGCAGTTCTTC.

This clonotype was detected only once. This chain uses TRBV7-2 with TRBJ2-7, with D possibly TRBD2 on 6 matching bases. Germline V lookup: CDR1 SGHTA, CDR2 FQGNSA. Trimming took 1 base from V and 0 from J, leaving 10 bases between them. CDR3 length: 15 residues. CDR3 in DNA: TGTGCCAGCAGCTTAGGGGGGGTTATCTCCTACGAGCAGTACTTC. This codes for CASSLGGVISYEQYF. The complete variable domain, with remaining parts taken from reference TRBV7-2 and TRBJ2-7, reads GAGVSQSPSNKVTEKGKDVELRCDPISGHTALYWYRQSLGQGLEFLIYFQGNSAPDKSGLPSDRFSAERTGGSVSTLTIQRTQQEDSAVYLCASSLGGVISYEQYFGPGTRLTVT.

This rearrangement joins TRBV28 to TRBJ2-7; 7 bases agree with TRBD1. This CDR3 is built from 14 residues. The germline gives CDR1 MDHEN, CDR2 SYDVKM. Trimming at V came to 7 bases and at J to 2 bases, leaving 8 bases not matched to a gene. The CDR3 here is CASTGTVSPYEQYF. The CDR3 coding sequence is TGTGCCAGCACGGGGACAGTTTCACCCTACGAGCAGTACTTC.

This clonotype was picked up many times. The CDR3 DNA reads as TGCAGTGCTAGAGGGGACAGGGGACGTTATGGCTACACCTTC. Residues: CSARGDRGRYGYTF. This chain links TRBV20-1 with TRBJ1-2, with 10 bases that match TRBD1. V shed 1 base, J shed 5 bases, and the junction held 4 bases outside the gene matches. The V gene's germline CDR1 is DFQATT and CDR2 SNEGSKA (reference sequence). The CDR3 runs to 14 residues.

CDR3 loop: CASSPMAGELFF. The CDR3 DNA sequence: TGTGCCAGCAGCCCCATGGCGGGGGAGCTGTTTTTT. The chain links TRBV13 to TRBJ2-2, with no clear D. The CDR3 is 12 amino acids. CDR1 and CDR2 (germline): PRHDT, FYEKMQ (reference sequence). Trimming shortened V by 5 bases and J by 8 bases, and 9 bases separated the two germline ends.

This chain connects TRBV5-1 to TRBJ1-2, with D possibly TRBD1 on 5 matching bases. The CDR3 contains 14 residues. The V and J ends lost 1 base and 7 bases respectively, with 14 bases between them. From germline, CDR1 is SGHRS and CDR2 YFSETQ. The CDR3 DNA sequence: TGCGCCAGCAGCTTGAACCAGGGTGAAGTTGGCTACACCTTC. The encoded protein is CASSLNQGEVGYTF.

The rearrangement links TRBV20-1 to TRBJ2-3, with D possibly TRBD1 on 6 matching bases. This CDR3 is 15 amino acids long. Trimming left V 5 bases short and J 2 bases short, with 17 bases between. CDR1 is DFQATT, CDR2 SNEGSKA, per germline (reference sequence). The CDR3 bases are TGCAGTGCTCTTGGGGGCCTCCCTATCACAGATACGCAGTATTTT. This codes for CSALGGLPITDTQYF.

This clonotype was seen many times. J is TRBJ2-3 and V is TRBV20-1; 13 bases line up with TRBD2. Germline assignment: CDR1 DFQATT and CDR2 SNEGSKA (reference sequence). The CDR3 is 19 residues long. V shed 1 base and J 3 bases; nucleotides not matched to a gene: 13. CDR3 region: CSARGPAGTSGAGTDTQYF. DNA for the CDR3: TGCAGTGCTAGAGGCCCAGCCGGGACTAGCGGGGCAGGTACAGATACGCAGTATTTT.

With regard to this clonotype: The germline gene is not matched at one end of the junction; a read error may be the cause. V usage is TRBV6-5 and J usage is TRBJ2-7; D possibly corresponds to TRBD1 (5 bases). The CDR3 contains 14 residues. Germline-derived CDR1 and CDR2 are MNHEY and SVGAGI. CDR3 protein: CASSYSPRAYEQCF. CDR3 DNA sequence: TGTGCCAGCAGTTACTCTCCCAGGGCGTACGAGCAGTGCTTC.

V usage is TRBV11-2 and J usage is TRBJ2-5, with 7 bases fitting TRBD2. The CDR3 consists of 13 residues. V gave up 0 bases and J gave up 9 bases; unmatched junction bases: 4. The V gene's germline CDR1 is SGHAT and CDR2 FQNNGV. CDR3 loop: CASSLDAGRAQYF. CDR3 nucleotide sequence: TGTGCCAGCAGCTTAGATGCGGGGAGGGCCCAGTACTTC.

This clonotype showed up many times. Written as DNA, the CDR3 is TGTGCCACCAGCAGAGATGGGTACGAGCAGTACGTC. This codes for CATSRDGYEQYV. The chain is built from TRBV15 and TRBJ2-7; unclear D gene. Germline values: CDR1 LNHNV, CDR2 YYDKDF (reference sequence). The V end lost 0 bases, the J end lost 4 bases, and 4 bases lay between the germline ends. The CDR3 spans 12 residues.

This chain links TRBV9 with TRBJ2-2, with D maybe TRBD2 (5 bases). Germline loops: CDR1 SGDLS, CDR2 YYNGEE. Trimming left V 1 base short and J 0 bases short, with 13 bases between. This CDR3 is 17 amino acids long. The CDR3 here is CASSVSSGMSNTGELFF. CDR3 bases: TGTGCCAGCAGCGTATCATCGGGGATGTCGAACACCGGGGAGCTGTTTTTT.

V gene TRBV14 combines with J gene TRBJ2-7, with a weak D call TRBD2 (5 bases). V was cut by 0 bases and J by 3 bases, with 15 bases left in between. The CDR3 spans 16 residues. CDR1 is SGHDN and CDR2 is FVKESK in the germline V gene. CDR3 nucleotide sequence: TGTGCCAGCAGCCAAGATTCGGGCAGGACTCTCTACGAGCAGTACGTC. It encodes CASSQDSGRTLYEQYV.

The chain links TRBV7-8 to TRBJ2-1, with TRBD2 matching 15 bases. The germline V gene encodes CDR1 SGHVS and CDR2 FQNEAQ. V gave up 4 bases and J gave up 8 bases; unmatched junction bases: 12. The CDR3 has 18 amino acids. This CDR3 is CASSSPQRGLAGGDEQFF. CDR3 in DNA: TGTGCCAGCAGCTCCCCCCAGCGAGGACTAGCGGGGGGGGATGAGCAGTTCTTC.

This chain connects TRBV29-1 to TRBJ2-7, with D perhaps given as TRBD1 or TRBD2 (7 bases each). Germline V gives CDR1 SQVTM, CDR2 ANQGSEA. V was trimmed by 3 bases and J by 3 bases, leaving 12 bases between them. The CDR3 is 13 residues long. The CDR3 nucleotides read TGCAGCGTTGACTCAGGGGGGGACTACGAGCAGTACTTC. Its protein is CSVDSGGDYEQYF.

This clonotype was counted at least ten times. The V call is TRBV20-1, the J call TRBJ2-7; D is unclear. The V and J ends lost 3 bases and 7 bases respectively, with 16 bases between them. The CDR3 loop spans 13 amino acids. CDR1 DFQATT and CDR2 SNEGSKA come from the germline V gene (reference sequence). The CDR3 sequence is CSASYPQIWEQYV. The CDR3 DNA reads as TGCAGTGCTAGCTACCCCCAGATTTGGGAGCAGTACGTC.

This clonotype showed up many times. The CDR3 bases are TGCAGTGCGGCTGGACGTCCTCAGGAGACCCAGTACTTC. The encoded protein is CSAAGRPQETQYF. The rearrangement uses TRBV20-1 and TRBJ2-5; unclear D gene. Germline CDR1 is DFQATT and CDR2 is SNEGSKA (reference sequence). The CDR3 is 13 amino acids. The V gene lost 6 bases and the J gene lost 5 bases, with 16 bases spanning the gap.

This clonotype was counted many times. The chain links TRBV6-1 to TRBJ2-2; TRBD2 might be the D (6 bases). Germline CDR1 and CDR2: MNHNS and SASEGT. The germline V and J ends were trimmed by 4 bases and 4 bases, with 13 bases remaining between them. The CDR3 has 15 amino acids. The CDR3 here is CASSGWGEGTGELFF. The CDR3, as DNA: TGTGCCAGCAGTGGATGGGGGGAAGGCACCGGGGAGCTGTTTTTT.